A selection of T cell receptor beta chains follows, all from one sample in a study of blood T cell repertoires in COVID-19. Using immunoSEQ multiplex PCR, the repertoire was profiled, and TCRdb retains in-frame clones only, with some absent. The sample has about 41,000 clones, 65% to 80% seen once. The sample consisted of peripheral blood. These receptors were obtained from a man older than 75 with acute or convalescent COVID-19. CDR3s include the opening cysteine and the closing phenylalanine or tryptophan. Fields, in order: D gene, V gene, clone size, J gene, CDR3 DNA, CDR3 protein. The D gene is left open where the match is weak. A row's size may be missing; if present it is once, few, many or a size class.

>TRBD1|TRBV10-3|NA|TRBJ2-1
TGTGCCATCAGCGGACAGGGGGCTTTCAATGAGCAGTTCTTC
CAISGQGAFNEQFF
>NA|TRBV11-2|NA|TRBJ2-1
TGTGCCAGCAGCTTAGGGACTGTCAATGAGCAGTTCTTC
CASSLGTVNEQFF
>NA|TRBV5-8|NA|TRBJ1-1
TGTGCCAGCAGCCCCGACTTAAACACTGAAGCTTTCTTT
CASSPDLNTEAFF
>NA|TRBV9|NA|TRBJ2-2
TGTGCCAGCAGCGTACCGGCCGGGGAGCTGTTTTTT
CASSVPAGELFF
>TRBD1|TRBV24-1|NA|TRBJ1-5
TGTGCCACCAGTGATTCGAGACAGGGCAGGCAGCCCCAGCATTTT
CATSDSRQGRQPQHF
>NA|TRBV5-4|NA|TRBJ2-7
TGTGCCAGCAGCTTGGAGGCAGGGGAAGGCGAGCAGTACTTC
CASSLEAGEGEQYF
>TRBD1|TRBV10-2|NA|TRBJ1-1
TGCGCCAGCAGTGTCCCAGGGGGAAGGACTGAAGCTTTCTTT
CASSVPGGRTEAFF
>NA|TRBV7-2|once|TRBJ1-2
TGTGCCAGCAGCTTAGCCGGGGGTCCCAGCGAATATGGCTACACCTTC
CASSLAGGPSEYGYTF
>TRBD1|TRBV7-8|NA|TRBJ2-2
TGTGCCAGCAGGCTACAGGGGATCGGAACCGGGGAGCTGTTTTTT
CASRLQGIGTGELFF
>NA|TRBV18|NA|TRBJ1-1
TGTGCCAGCTCACCAAGACGGGAGAACACTGAAGCTTTCTTT
CASSPRRENTEAFF
>NA|TRBV3-1/TRBV3-2|NA|TRBJ2-7
TGTGCCAGCAGCCAGCGGGGGCCCGAAAGGAGCTCCTACGAGCAGTACTTC
CASSQRGPERSSYEQYF
>NA|TRBV3-1/TRBV3-2|NA|TRBJ1-2
TGTGCCAGCAGCCAAGACTCAGGTTACTATGGCTACACCTTC
CASSQDSGYYGYTF
>NA|TRBV6-5|NA|TRBJ1-1
TGTGCCACCCAGCGGGGGTACGACACTGAAGCTTTCTTT
CATQRGYDTEAFF
>TRBD2|TRBV2|NA|TRBJ2-1
TGTGCCAGCCGTCCTAACCCCCGAGCGGGGCAGCAGTTCTTC
CASRPNPRAGQQFF
>NA|TRBV3-1/TRBV3-2|NA|TRBJ2-7
TGTGCCAGCAGCGGAACTAGTTTTCCCTACGAGCAGTACTTC
CASSGTSFPYEQYF
>NA|TRBV1|NA|TRBJ2-7
TGCACCAGCAGCCATGGGCCTAGCGGGAACGAGCAGTACTTC
CTSSHGPSGNEQYF
>NA|TRBV29-1|few|TRBJ1-2
TGCAGCGTCAACCCCACCGGGGTTGGGGTCTACACCTTC
CSVNPTGVGVYTF
>NA|TRBV2|NA|TRBJ1-5
TGTGCCAGCAAAACTACGGGGAATCAGCCCCAGCATTTT
CASKTTGNQPQHF
>TRBD1|TRBV19|few|TRBJ1-1
TGTGCCAGTAGTTTACAGGGGGACACTGAAGCTTTCTTT
CASSLQGDTEAFF
>TRBD1|TRBV19|NA|TRBJ1-1
TGTGCCAGTAGCGTCGACAGGGAGGCTGAAGCTTTCTTT
CASSVDREAEAFF
>TRBD2|TRBV24-1|NA|TRBJ2-1
TGTGCCACCAGTGAAGCGGGGAGCCATTACAATGAGCAGTTCTTC
CATSEAGSHYNEQFF
>NA|TRBV19|few|TRBJ2-1
TGTGCCAGTAGTAAACGAGGGCTGCGAGAGCAGTTCTTC
CASSKRGLREQFF
>TRBD1|TRBV19|few|TRBJ1-1
TGTGCCAGTAGCACCGGACAGGTTTACACTGAAGCTTTCTTT
CASSTGQVYTEAFF
>NA|TRBV18|NA|TRBJ2-7
TGTGCCAGCTCACCCGGGACGGGTCGGGAGGAGCAGTACTTC
CASSPGTGREEQYF
>NA|TRBV28|NA|TRBJ1-6
NA
CAQSSGQGNNSPLHF
>TRBD1|TRBV11-2|medium-sized|TRBJ1-6
TGTGCCAGCAGCCCAGGGACAGGGGGTGGGTCACCCCTCCACTTT
CASSPGTGGGSPLHF
>TRBD2|TRBV4-1|NA|TRBJ2-1
TGCGCCAGCAGCCAAGACCCCTCCGGGACTAGCGCGCACAATGAGCAGTTCTTC
CASSQDPSGTSAHNEQFF
>TRBD2|TRBV10-3|NA|TRBJ2-1
TGTGCCATCAGTGACCGAGAAGGACTAGCGGGGAATGAGCAGTTCTTC
CAISDREGLAGNEQFF
>NA|TRBV18|NA|TRBJ1-2
TGTGCCAGCTCACCCGAAGAAGTGCGGGGCTACACCTTC
CASSPEEVRGYTF
>TRBD1|TRBV7-2|few|TRBJ1-5
TGTGCCAGCAGCCGTTCCCCGGACAGGGCTCCCCAGCATTTT
CASSRSPDRAPQHF
>NA|TRBV5-4|NA|TRBJ1-2
TGTGCCAGCAGCCAGGACAGTAACTATGGCTACACCTTC
CASSQDSNYGYTF
>TRBD1|TRBV6-6|NA|TRBJ1-6
TGTGCCAGCAGTTTGGGACAGTCCAATTCACCCCTCCACTTT
CASSLGQSNSPLHF
>TRBD1|TRBV4-2|NA|TRBJ2-3
TGTGCCAGCAGCCAAGATCCAGGGGGCTTCTTGGTCGGCACAGATACGCAGTATTTT
CASSQDPGGFLVGTDTQYF
>TRBD1|TRBV29-1|NA|TRBJ2-3
TGCAGCGTGACCGGGACAGTTTCTAGCACAGATACGCAGTATTTT
CSVTGTVSSTDTQYF
>NA|TRBV11-2|once|TRBJ2-3
TGTGCCAGCAGCCTGGGGCCTCGCACAGATACGCAGTATTTT
CASSLGPRTDTQYF
>NA|TRBV30|once|TRBJ2-5
TGTGCCTGGAGCGCGGGACAGTTGTACTTC
CAWSAGQLYF